These 21 T cell receptor beta chains came from one sample sequenced in a study of blood T cell repertoires in COVID-19. Only in-frame clones appear in the TCRdb table, and some are missing; sequencing was by immunoSEQ multiplex PCR. This sample has 150,000 to 200,000 clones; about 78% occur once, and the top ten carry 15% to 20%. Sequencing was carried out using PBMCs or T cells enriched from blood (not recorded which). The receptors were sampled from a woman between 50 and 59 years old who had recovered from COVID-19.

This chain links TRBV7-9 with TRBJ2-3; D is ambiguous. Trimming removed 4 bases at V and 0 bases at J, with 5 bases between. This CDR3 has 13 residues. Germline CDR1 SEHNR, CDR2 FQNEAQ (reference sequence). CDR3 sequence (DNA): TGTGCCAGCAGCTCCCCAAGCACAGATACGCAGTATTTT. It is translated as CASSSPSTDTQYF.

The CDR3 DNA is TGTGCCAGCAGCCGGACAGGGATATATGGCTACACCTTC. Translated: CASSRTGIYGYTF. The chain is built from TRBV2 and TRBJ1-2, with 8 bases matching TRBD1. V was clipped by 6 bases and J by 5 bases; unmatched bases: 5. Germline CDR1 and CDR2: SNHLY and FYNNEI. The CDR3 has 13 amino acids. The entire variable domain, with the rest obtained from reference TRBV2 and TRBJ1-2, is as follows: EPEVTQTPSHQVTQMGQEVILRCVPISNHLYFYWYRQILGQKVEFLVSFYNNEISEKSEIFDDQFSVERPDGSNFTLKIRSTKLEDSAMYFCASSRTGIYGYTFGSGTRLTVV.

This chain uses TRBV27 with TRBJ1-3; a possible D gene is TRBD1 (6 bases). Per germline, CDR1 MNHEY and CDR2 SMNVEV (reference sequence). The CDR3 runs to 15 residues. Between the trimmed V and J ends, which lost 5 bases and 1 base, there was a span of 12 bases. Here the CDR3 DNA reads TGTGCCAGCAGTCCAATGAGGGGGTCTGGAAACACCATATATTTT. Amino acid sequence: CASSPMRGSGNTIYF.

With respect to this clone: An end of the junction differs from the germline gene, which may be a read error. The chain is built from TRBV10-2 and TRBJ2-1; 11 positions agree with TRBD2. CDR1 WSHSY and CDR2 SAAADI come from the germline V gene. This CDR3 spans 14 amino acids. CDR3 protein: CASSESSGRGTQVF. In DNA form, the CDR3 reads TGCGCCAGCAGTGAGTCTAGCGGGAGGGGAACTCAGGTCTTC.

Many counts were recorded for this clone. The rearrangement joins TRBV5-1 to TRBJ2-7, with 7 bases aligning to TRBD2. This CDR3 is built from 17 residues. Germline V gives CDR1 SGHRS, CDR2 YFSETQ. Trimming cost V 0 bases and J 4 bases; bases outside gene matches: 13. CDR3 amino acids: CASSLAGGSAGRYEQYF. DNA of the CDR3: TGCGCCAGCAGCTTGGCCGGGGGTTCAGCGGGAAGGTACGAGCAGTACTTC.

The rearrangement joins TRBV7-2 to TRBJ2-1, with 11 bases matching TRBD2. Germline CDR1 reads SGHTA; CDR2 reads FQGNSA. Germline trimming cut 0 bases from V and 10 bases from J; bases unmatched to any gene: 14. The CDR3 totals 18 residues. The CDR3 coding sequence is TGTGCCAGCAGCTTAGCTTCTAGCGGGAGGTCGGGGGGTTTCGAGCAGTTCTTC. It specifies CASSLASSGRSGGFEQFF.

The chain employs TRBV30 and TRBJ1-6; 8 bases agree with TRBD1. The CDR3 length is 16 residues. The germline CDR1 and CDR2 sequences are GTSNPN and SVGIG (reference sequence). V lost 3 bases, J lost 8 bases, and 12 bases stayed unmatched. CDR3: CAWSGAQGARDSPLHF. For the CDR3, the DNA is TGTGCCTGGAGCGGAGCTCAGGGGGCGCGGGATTCACCCCTCCACTTT.

This rearrangement joins TRBV7-3 to TRBJ2-1, with D uncertain. The germline gives CDR1 SGHTA, CDR2 FQGTGA. The CDR3 contains 16 residues. Trimming removed 1 base at V and 2 bases at J, with 12 bases between. CDR3 sequence reads: CASSLRPAKAYNEQFF. DNA for the CDR3: TGTGCCAGCAGCTTAAGGCCAGCGAAGGCCTACAATGAGCAGTTCTTC.

The chain uses TRBV3-1 (or the pseudogene TRBV3-2) and TRBJ1-2; the D gene is possibly TRBD1 (5 bases). Germline V CDR1 and CDR2: LGHDT, YNNKEL (reference sequence). Trimming pared 4 bases from V and 0 bases from J, leaving 6 bases between. The CDR3 has 13 residues. The CDR3 protein is CASSPDTNYGYTF. The DNA of the CDR3 is TGTGCCAGCAGCCCGGACACTAACTATGGCTACACCTTC.

CDR3 coding DNA: TGCAGCGTAGCGACTAGCGGGTACTTCGAGCAGTACTTC. The encoded protein is CSVATSGYFEQYF. This chain uses TRBV29-1 with TRBJ2-7; the match to TRBD2 covers 10 bases. This CDR3 is built from 13 residues. Germline CDR1 and CDR2: SQVTM and ANQGSEA. V shed 6 bases, J shed 6 bases, and the junction held 8 bases outside the gene matches.

This clone came up once. V gene TRBV24-1 combines with J gene TRBJ2-7; TRBD2 might be the D (6 bases). The germline CDR1 and CDR2 sequences are KGHDR and SFDVKD. The CDR3 spans 14 residues. Trimming cost V 4 bases and J 5 bases, with 14 bases left between them. Written as DNA, the CDR3 is TGTGCCACCAGTGACCGGGACCGGGGGAACGAGCAGTACTTC. Protein: CATSDRDRGNEQYF.

CDR3 nucleotide sequence: TGTGCCAGCAGCTTCAGACTCCGCCTGGGCACCGGGGAGCTGTTTTTT. Amino acids: CASSFRLRLGTGELFF. V usage is TRBV5-8 and J usage is TRBJ2-2; D is unresolved. The V end was cut by 2 bases, the J end by 4 bases, with 15 bases between. The V gene's germline CDR1 is SGHTS and CDR2 YDEGEE. This CDR3 contains 16 residues.

Only a few counts were recorded for this clone. The chain couples TRBV9 to TRBJ2-2; maybe TRBD2 (5 bases). Germline values: CDR1 SGDLS, CDR2 YYNGEE. This CDR3 has 17 residues. V was shortened by 7 bases and J by 7 bases, with 26 bases between the two germline ends. This CDR3 reads CASSRGYEIERGGELFF. CDR3 sequence (DNA): TGTGCCAGCTCACGGGGTTACGAAATTGAGCGAGGCGGGGAGCTGTTTTTT.

The V and J genes are TRBV6-2 or TRBV6-3 and TRBJ2-1, with TRBD2 identical over 13 bases. The CDR3 is 18 amino acids. Trimming removed 6 bases from V and 7 bases from J; junction bases left unmatched: 15. In germline, CDR1 is MNHEY, CDR2 SVGEGT. CDR3 nucleotide sequence: TGTGCCAGCAGCCCCGCATTGGGACTAGCGGGAAAGAAAAATGAGCAGTTCTTC. It is translated as CASSPALGLAGKKNEQFF.

This chain joins TRBV15 and TRBJ1-2; 12 nucleotides line up with TRBD1. V lost 0 bases, J lost 3 bases, and 5 bases stayed unmatched. The CDR3 spans 17 residues. Germline lookup yields CDR1 LNHNV and CDR2 YYDKDF (reference sequence). The CDR3 DNA reads TGTGCCACCAGCAGAGAGGTGCGGGACAGGGGGCACTATGGCTACACCTTC. Protein product: CATSREVRDRGHYGYTF. The variable domain in full, with the rest retrieved from reference TRBV15 and TRBJ1-2, is DAMVIQNPRYQVTQFGKPVTLSCSQTLNHNVMYWYQQKSSQAPKLLFHYYDKDFNNEADTPDNFQSRRPNTSFCFLDIRSPGLGDTAMYLCATSREVRDRGHYGYTFGSGTRLTVV.

The chain has TRBV28 and TRBJ1-2, with a tentative D call TRBD1 (6 bases). In germline, CDR1 is MDHEN, CDR2 SYDVKM. Trimming took off 4 bases at V and 6 bases at J, with 15 bases between the two ends. The CDR3 has 14 amino acids. The CDR3 DNA follows: TGTGCCAGCAGTTCTAGAGGACAGACTGATGGCTACACCTTC. As protein: CASSSRGQTDGYTF.

This clone has only a few counts. V and J are TRBV7-2 and TRBJ1-1; D not resolved. Germline V gene sequence: CDR1 SGHTA, CDR2 FQGNSA. The CDR3 sequence is 12 residues long. V was trimmed by 6 bases and J by 0 bases, leaving 5 bases between them. CDR3 in amino acids: CASSLLNTEAFF. CDR3 nucleotides: TGTGCCAGCAGTCTATTGAACACTGAAGCTTTCTTT.

This chain connects TRBV21-1 to TRBJ2-1; whether TRBD2, the table's D call, matches the DNA was not checked. TRBV21-1 is listed as a pseudogene. CDR3 size: 22 residues. The chain's CDR3 is CASSKNHEGLAGVRRGGNEQFF. Here the CDR3 DNA reads TGTGCCAGCAGCAAGAACCACGAGGGACTAGCGGGAGTCCGACGGGGGGGCAATGAGCAGTTCTTC.

The count of this clone is one. This chain uses TRBV5-6 with TRBJ2-5; maybe TRBD2 (5 bases). V lost 3 bases to trimming and J lost 0 bases, with 6 bases between them. CDR1 SGHDT and CDR2 YYEEEE come from the germline V gene. This CDR3 has 13 residues. The CDR3 DNA sequence: TGTGCCAGCAGCTGGAGGTACCAAGAGACCCAGTACTTC. It specifies CASSWRYQETQYF. The variable domain in full, with the rest retrieved from reference TRBV5-6 and TRBJ2-5, is DAGVTQSPTHLIKTRGQQVTLRCSPKSGHDTVSWYQQALGQGPQFIFQYYEEEERQRGNFPDRFSGHQFPNYSSELNVNALLLGDSALYLCASSWRYQETQYFGPGTRLLVL.

In its sample, this clone was seen a few times. The rearrangement links TRBV6-5 to TRBJ2-7; a possible D gene is TRBD2 (6 bases). Per germline, CDR1 MNHEY and CDR2 SVGAGI. V was cut by 9 bases and J by 0 bases, with 18 bases left in between. This CDR3 region has 15 residues. The CDR3 region is CASLYGGSNSYEQYF. The DNA for the CDR3 is TGTGCCAGTCTGTATGGGGGGTCCAACTCCTACGAGCAGTACTTC.

The table lists this clone with a few counts. This sequence joins TRBV29-1 and TRBJ1-3, with D perhaps matching TRBD1 (5 bases). The germline gives CDR1 SQVTM, CDR2 ANQGSEA. V was cut by 6 bases and J by 0 bases, with 15 bases left in between. The CDR3 covers 15 residues. The CDR3 nucleotides read TGCAGCGTCGATGACAGAAAGTACTCTGGAAACACCATATATTTT. This gives the protein CSVDDRKYSGNTIYF.